This TCR beta chain is drawn from a study of CXCR3-negative and CXCR3-positive naive CD8 T cells. The study, taken as a whole, reports: More hydrophobic TRB CDR3s were found in CXCR3-positive naive cells than in CXCR3-negative naive cells.

It was by 5' RACE with UMI labels that the TRB cDNA libraries were prepared. TCRdb reprocessed the 5' RACE reads and stores each CDR3 protein as one record, lacking DNA. This table holds 150,000 to 180,000 distinct CDR3 sequences. On this clonotype: No antigen is known for it.

This TCR was recovered from a human donor in good health. Some clones in this sample may be carry-over from other donors' samples. Sequencing was carried out using naive CXCR3+ CD8+ T cells from blood. Subset noted: CD45RO-CCR7+CD27+CD95- naive CD8+ T cells expressing CXCR3 (TNR3+).

CDR3 residues: CASSRLVPGFGNTIYF. V is TRBV7-8 and J is TRBJ1-3. Germline-derived CDR1 and CDR2 are SGHVS and FQNEAQ. CDR3 length: 16 residues.